The 4 T cell receptor beta chains in this list originate from one sample, sequenced in a study of blood T cell repertoires in COVID-19. Sequencing was performed with immunoSEQ multiplex PCR; in TCRdb, only in-frame clones are kept and a portion is missing. This table holds 100,000 to 150,000 clones, almost 70% found once. The sequenced material came from peripheral blood. These receptors came from a woman aged 70-85 years with acute or convalescent COVID-19.

V is TRBV2 and J is TRBJ1-2, with D possibly TRBD1 on 6 matching bases. Germline CDR1 SNHLY, CDR2 FYNNEI. Trimming removed 5 bases from V and 7 bases from J, with 20 bases in between. This CDR3 is built from 15 residues. CDR3 coding DNA: TGTGCCAGCAGTCTCTCCGGGGGGGGCGCAGGTGGCTACACCTTC. Protein: CASSLSGGGAGGYTF.

The V and J genes are TRBV19 and TRBJ2-4, with 7 bases lining up with TRBD1. With 6 bases clipped from V and 1 base from J, the junction kept 6 bases outside the gene matches. There are 15 residues in the CDR3. Germline loops: CDR1 LNHDA, CDR2 SQIVND (reference sequence). Here the CDR3 reads CASRTTGEAKNIQYF. CDR3 nucleotides: TGTGCCAGTAGAACAACAGGGGAGGCCAAAAACATTCAGTACTTC.

The chain uses TRBV7-2 and TRBJ1-3; D is uncertain. V was shortened by 1 base and J by 0 bases, with 10 bases between the two germline ends. The CDR3 length is 16 residues. Looked up from germline, CDR1 is SGHTA and CDR2 is FQGNSA. CDR3 DNA sequence: TGTGCCAGCAGCTTAGGCGGCCGTCGCTCTGGAAACACCATATATTTT. Its protein is CASSLGGRRSGNTIYF.

This clone was counted many times. The rearrangement joins TRBV30 to TRBJ2-1; a weak D match, TRBD2 (5 bases). The CDR3 spans 15 residues. Trimming removed 2 bases from V and 0 bases from J, with 11 bases in between. Germline values: CDR1 GTSNPN, CDR2 SVGIG (reference sequence). CDR3 amino acids: CAWSRGLGSYNEQFF. The CDR3 DNA reads as TGTGCCTGGAGTCGCGGACTCGGCTCCTACAATGAGCAGTTCTTC.